These 20 T cell receptor beta chains originate from one sample sequenced in a study of blood T cell repertoires in COVID-19. The data were produced by immunoSEQ multiplex PCR, yet TCRdb's version contains in-frame clones alone and is incomplete. Among about 56,000 clones listed, roughly 86% were seen once. The material sequenced was peripheral blood. The receptors originated from a man aged 45-60 years with active COVID-19.

The chain employs TRBV5-6 and TRBJ1-4, with unresolved D. The CDR3 has 13 amino acids. V was clipped by 1 base and J by 3 bases, with 4 bases between them. The germline V gene has CDR1 SGHDT and CDR2 YYEEEE. This chain's CDR3 is CASSLTANEKLFF. The CDR3 coding sequence is TGTGCCAGCAGCTTGACAGCTAATGAAAAACTGTTTTTT.

This chain connects TRBV5-1 to TRBJ2-5, with 8 nucleotides matching TRBD2. Germline CDR1 and CDR2: SGHRS and YFSETQ. V lost 3 bases to trimming and J lost 2 bases; unmatched junction nucleotides: 12. The CDR3 spans 17 residues. The CDR3 DNA reads as TGCGCCAGCAGCTGGGGCCCCAGCGGGGGAGCACAAGAGACCCAGTACTTC. The encoded protein is CASSWGPSGGAQETQYF.

The chain has TRBV7-6 and TRBJ2-1; 14 nucleotides match TRBD2. The CDR3 totals 16 residues. Germline V gene sequence: CDR1 SGHVS, CDR2 FNYEAQ. V trimming: 4 bases; J trimming: 7 bases; junction bases outside the gene matches: 6. CDR3 DNA: TGTGCCAGCAGCTCGCGACTAGCGGGGGGGCAGAATGAGCAGTTCTTC. Translated: CASSSRLAGGQNEQFF. Full variable domain (remainder filled in from reference TRBV7-6 and TRBJ2-1): GAGVSQSPRYKVTKRGQDVALRCDPISGHVSLYWYRQALGQGPEFLTYFNYEAQQDKSGLPNDRFSAERPEGSISTLTIQRTEQRDSAMYRCASSSRLAGGQNEQFFGPGTRLTVL.

The chain joins TRBV15 to TRBJ1-1, with D uncertain. The CDR3 consists of 12 residues. The V gene lost 5 bases and the J gene lost 5 bases, with 9 bases spanning the gap. In germline, CDR1 is LNHNV, CDR2 YYDKDF (reference sequence). The CDR3 nucleotides are TGTGCCACCAGCGGTCGGGGTACTGAAGCTTTCTTT. Protein product: CATSGRGTEAFF.

This clone was seen a single time. This chain joins TRBV11-3 and TRBJ2-5; the D is unclear. Germline CDR1 SGHNT, CDR2 YENEEA. Trimming cost V 2 bases and J 3 bases, with 10 bases left between them. The CDR3 contains 14 residues. This chain's CDR3 is CASSLSAGKETQYF. The CDR3 bases are TGTGCCAGCAGCTTATCGGCAGGCAAAGAGACCCAGTACTTC.

The chain employs TRBV19 and TRBJ1-3; a possible D gene is TRBD1 (5 bases). Germline V gene sequence: CDR1 LNHDA, CDR2 SQIVND (reference sequence). This CDR3 is 14 amino acids long. V was clipped by 5 bases and J by 1 base, with 9 bases between them. This CDR3 reads CASSAQGSGNTIYF. CDR3 nucleotides: TGTGCCAGTAGTGCCCAGGGATCTGGAAACACCATATATTTT. Variable domain in full (rest from reference TRBV19 and TRBJ1-3): DGGITQSPKYLFRKEGQNVTLSCEQNLNHDAMYWYRQDPGQGLRLIYYSQIVNDFQKGDIAEGYSVSREKKESFPLTVTSAQKNPTAFYLCASSAQGSGNTIYFGEGSWLTVV.

The V gene is TRBV13, the J gene TRBJ2-7; D remains ambiguous. Germline assignment: CDR1 PRHDT and CDR2 FYEKMQ (reference sequence). V was shortened by 5 bases and J by 7 bases, with 18 bases between the two germline ends. The CDR3 extends over 14 amino acids. The CDR3 loop reads CASSDSRRVLEQYF. As DNA, the CDR3 is TGTGCCAGCAGCGACTCGCGACGGGTATTGGAGCAGTACTTC.

For this clone: The junction shows a germline mismatch at one end, possibly a read error. Other nucleotide sequences in the sample specify the same CDR3. V usage is TRBV29-1 and J usage is TRBJ1-2; 8 bases match TRBD1. CDR3 length equals 13 residues. Per the germline V gene, CDR1 is SQVTM and CDR2 is ANQGSEA. The CDR3 loop is CSARTGSNYGYTF. DNA of the CDR3: TGCAGCGCACGGACAGGGTCAAACTATGGCTATACCTTC.

The gene calls are TRBV18 and TRBJ1-2; no definite D call. The CDR3 length is 14 residues. The V and J ends lost 2 bases and 5 bases respectively, with 12 bases between them. CDR1 KGHSH and CDR2 LQKENI come from the germline V gene. DNA of the CDR3: TGTGCCAGCTCACCAGTTCAGGTGGTGTATGGCTACACCTTC. This codes for CASSPVQVVYGYTF. The variable domain in full, with the rest retrieved from reference TRBV18 and TRBJ1-2, is NAGVMQNPRHLVRRRGQEARLRCSPMKGHSHVYWYRQLPEEGLKFMVYLQKENIIDESGMPKERFSAEFPKEGPSILRIQQVVRGDSAAYFCASSPVQVVYGYTFGSGTRLTVV.

The chain employs TRBV2 and TRBJ2-5, with D perhaps TRBD1 (6 bases). The CDR3 contains 14 residues. V was cut by 5 bases and J by 2 bases, with 12 bases left in between. Germline V gene sequence: CDR1 SNHLY, CDR2 FYNNEI. The CDR3: CASSMDSRQETQYF. CDR3 bases: TGTGCCAGCAGTATGGACAGTCGACAAGAGACCCAGTACTTC. The full variable domain, with the rest looked up from reference TRBV2 and TRBJ2-5, is EPEVTQTPSHQVTQMGQEVILRCVPISNHLYFYWYRQILGQKVEFLVSFYNNEISEKSEIFDDQFSVERPDGSNFTLKIRSTKLEDSAMYFCASSMDSRQETQYFGPGTRLLVL.

This clone was observed a few times. This rearrangement joins TRBV6-2 or TRBV6-3 to TRBJ1-1; 9 nucleotides align to TRBD1. Trimming removed 2 bases from V and 5 bases from J; junction bases left unmatched: 6. The CDR3 consists of 15 residues. CDR1 is MNHEY, CDR2 SVGEGT, per germline. The CDR3 region is CASSYPGQGRTEAFF. The CDR3 nucleotides are TGTGCCAGCAGTTACCCCGGACAGGGGAGGACTGAAGCTTTCTTT.

The chain combines TRBV12-3 or TRBV12-4 with TRBJ1-2, with D possibly being TRBD1 (5 bases). The CDR3 is 12 residues long. V was clipped by 3 bases and J by 12 bases, with 14 bases between them. The CDR3 sequence: CASSFSGGTNTF. The CDR3 nucleotides are TGTGCCAGCAGTTTTAGTGGGGGGACCAACACCTTC.

The V gene is TRBV7-3, the J gene TRBJ2-2; 9 bases align to TRBD2. V shed 0 bases and J 8 bases; nucleotides not matched to a gene: 7. CDR1 SGHTA and CDR2 FQGTGA come from the germline V gene. This CDR3 comprises 16 residues. Here the CDR3 reads CASSLTRLAATGELFF. The CDR3 DNA follows: TGTGCCAGCAGCTTAACGAGACTAGCGGCCACTGGGGAGCTGTTTTTT.

The rearrangement uses TRBV5-6 and TRBJ2-1; TRBD1 matches 10 bases. The V gene end was trimmed by 2 bases and the J gene end by 4 bases; junction bases not matched to a gene: 3. Germline loops: CDR1 SGHDT, CDR2 YYEEEE. The CDR3 has 15 residues. DNA for the CDR3: TGTGCCAGCAGCTTAGGACAGGGGGGGTACAATGAGCAGTTCTTC. Protein sequence: CASSLGQGGYNEQFF.

The chain is built from TRBV27 and TRBJ2-7; a possible D gene is TRBD1 (6 bases). The germline V and J ends were trimmed by 2 bases and 2 bases, with 7 bases remaining between them. The CDR3 is 13 amino acids. In germline, CDR1 is MNHEY, CDR2 SMNVEV (reference sequence). The CDR3 sequence: CASSLKGAYEQYF. The CDR3 coding sequence is TGTGCCAGCAGTTTAAAGGGGGCCTACGAGCAGTACTTC.

For the CDR3, the DNA is TGTGCCAGCAGCGTCCTCTCTGGAAACACCATATATTTT. Residues: CASSVLSGNTIYF. The chain combines TRBV9 with TRBJ1-3, with D hard to call. Deletions cut 2 bases from V and 0 bases from J, with 3 bases between. The V gene's germline CDR1 is SGDLS and CDR2 YYNGEE. The CDR3 loop spans 13 amino acids.

The gene calls are TRBV27 and TRBJ2-7; 11 nucleotides agree with TRBD1. J gave up 5 bases and V 4 bases, and 19 bases lay outside the gene matches. Germline values: CDR1 MNHEY, CDR2 SMNVEV (reference sequence). The CDR3 covers 19 residues. The CDR3 DNA sequence: TGTGCCAGCAGTTCGATAGGGACAGGGGGTGGTATAGGGGGAGACGAGCAGTACTTC. It encodes CASSSIGTGGGIGGDEQYF.

This rearrangement joins TRBV24-1 to TRBJ2-1; the match to TRBD1 covers 7 bases. The trim removed 5 bases at V and 1 base at J, leaving 4 bases unmatched. This CDR3 is 15 amino acids long. Germline V lookup: CDR1 KGHDR, CDR2 SFDVKD. As DNA, the CDR3 is TGTGCCACCAGTGGAGGGGGCAAATCCTACAATGAGCAGTTCTTC. It codes for CATSGGGKSYNEQFF.

This clone was detected once. This sequence joins TRBV6-5 and TRBJ1-2; 7 bases fit TRBD1. Trimming took 6 bases from V and 4 from J; bases not matched to a gene: 5. Germline V CDR1 and CDR2: MNHEY, SVGAGI. This CDR3 comprises 13 residues. The CDR3 DNA reads TGTGCCAGCAGGCCACGGGACAGCTATGGCTACACCTTC. Translation: CASRPRDSYGYTF.

The chain joins TRBV7-2 to TRBJ2-1; 8 bases fit TRBD2. The germline V gene has CDR1 SGHTA and CDR2 FQGNSA. The CDR3 loop spans 16 amino acids. V lost 1 base and J lost 3; bases outside the gene matches: 5. DNA for the CDR3: TGTGCCAGCAGCTTAGGTGCGGGGGGCTACTACAATGAGCAGTTCTTC. It is translated as CASSLGAGGYYNEQFF.